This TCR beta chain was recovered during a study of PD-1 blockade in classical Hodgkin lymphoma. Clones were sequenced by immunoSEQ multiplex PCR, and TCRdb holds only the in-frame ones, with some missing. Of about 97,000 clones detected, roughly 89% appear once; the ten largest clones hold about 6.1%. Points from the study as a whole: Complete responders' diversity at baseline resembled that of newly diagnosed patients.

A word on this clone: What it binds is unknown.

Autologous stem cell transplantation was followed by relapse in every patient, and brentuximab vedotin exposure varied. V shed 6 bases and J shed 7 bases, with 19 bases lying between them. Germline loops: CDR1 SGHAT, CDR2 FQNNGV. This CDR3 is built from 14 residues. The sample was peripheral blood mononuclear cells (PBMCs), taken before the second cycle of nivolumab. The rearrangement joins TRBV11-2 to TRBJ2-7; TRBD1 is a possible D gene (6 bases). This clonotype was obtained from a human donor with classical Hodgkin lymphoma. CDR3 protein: CASRQTGSLYEQYF. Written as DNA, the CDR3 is TGTGCCAGCAGACAAACAGGGTCCCTCTATGAGCAGTACTTC.